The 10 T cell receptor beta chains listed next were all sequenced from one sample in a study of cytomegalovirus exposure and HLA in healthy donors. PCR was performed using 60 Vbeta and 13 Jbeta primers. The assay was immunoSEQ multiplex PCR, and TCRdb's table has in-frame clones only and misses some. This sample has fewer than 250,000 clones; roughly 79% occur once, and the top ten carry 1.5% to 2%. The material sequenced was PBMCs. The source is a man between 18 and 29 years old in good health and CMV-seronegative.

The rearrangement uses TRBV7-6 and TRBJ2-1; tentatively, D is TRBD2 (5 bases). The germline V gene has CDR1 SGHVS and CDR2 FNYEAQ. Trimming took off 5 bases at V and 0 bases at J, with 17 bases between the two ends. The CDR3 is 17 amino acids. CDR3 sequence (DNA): TGTGCCAGCAGCCCCCGGGGTAGCGCGAACTCCTACAATGAGCAGTTCTTC. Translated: CASSPRGSANSYNEQFF.

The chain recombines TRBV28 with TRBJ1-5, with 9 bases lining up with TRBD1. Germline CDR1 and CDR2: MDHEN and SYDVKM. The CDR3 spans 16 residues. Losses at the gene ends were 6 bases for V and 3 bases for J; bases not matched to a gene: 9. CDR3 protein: CASRLDRGLPNQPQHF. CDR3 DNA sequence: TGTGCCAGCAGGTTGGACAGGGGCCTTCCCAATCAGCCCCAGCATTTT.

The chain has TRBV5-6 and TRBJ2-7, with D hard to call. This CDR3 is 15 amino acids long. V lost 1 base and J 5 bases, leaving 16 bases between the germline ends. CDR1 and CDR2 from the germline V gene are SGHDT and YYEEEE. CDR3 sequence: CASSLNRFPGHEQYF. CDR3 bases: TGTGCCAGCAGCTTGAATCGGTTTCCTGGTCACGAGCAGTACTTC.

The CDR3 DNA reads TGTGCCAGCAGCGGCGAGGGAAATTTTGGCGAGACCCAGTACTTC. It translates to CASSGEGNFGETQYF. The chain carries TRBV5-4 and TRBJ2-5, with a weak D call TRBD2 (5 bases). The germline CDR1 and CDR2 sequences are SGHNT and YYREEE (reference sequence). Trimming took 4 bases from V and 5 from J, leaving 18 bases between them. The CDR3 extends over 15 amino acids.

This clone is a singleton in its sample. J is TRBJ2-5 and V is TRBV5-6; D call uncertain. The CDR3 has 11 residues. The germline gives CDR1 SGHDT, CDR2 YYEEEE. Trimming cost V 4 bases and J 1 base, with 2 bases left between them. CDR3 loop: CASSRQETQYF. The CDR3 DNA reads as TGTGCCAGCAGCCGCCAAGAGACCCAGTACTTC.

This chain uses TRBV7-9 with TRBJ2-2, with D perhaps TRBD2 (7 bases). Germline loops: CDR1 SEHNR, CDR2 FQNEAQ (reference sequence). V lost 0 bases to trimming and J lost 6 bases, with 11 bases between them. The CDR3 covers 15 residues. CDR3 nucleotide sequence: TGTGCCAGCAGCTTAGCGCTGGGGGGGCCCGGGGAGCTGTTTTTT. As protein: CASSLALGGPGELFF.

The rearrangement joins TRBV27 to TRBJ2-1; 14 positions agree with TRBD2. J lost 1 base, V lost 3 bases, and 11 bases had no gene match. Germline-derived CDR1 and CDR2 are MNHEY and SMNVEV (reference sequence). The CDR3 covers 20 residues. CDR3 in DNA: TGTGCCAGCAGTTTCTCGACTAGCGGGAGGGCCTGGATGTCCTACAATGAGCAGTTCTTC. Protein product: CASSFSTSGRAWMSYNEQFF.

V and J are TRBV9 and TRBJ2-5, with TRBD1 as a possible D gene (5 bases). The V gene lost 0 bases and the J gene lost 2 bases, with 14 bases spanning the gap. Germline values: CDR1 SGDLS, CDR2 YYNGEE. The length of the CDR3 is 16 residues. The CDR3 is CASSVVERQPQETQYF. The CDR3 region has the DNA TGTGCCAGCAGCGTAGTAGAGAGACAGCCACAAGAGACCCAGTACTTC.

The CDR3 region is CASSLHGAFNEQYF. The DNA of the CDR3 is TGTGCCAGCAGCTTACATGGGGCGTTCAACGAGCAGTACTTC. The V call is TRBV11-2, the J call TRBJ2-7; TRBD1 might be the D (5 bases). The CDR3 covers 14 residues. Germline V lookup: CDR1 SGHAT, CDR2 FQNNGV. The germline V and J ends were trimmed by 2 bases and 5 bases, with 13 bases remaining between them. The full variable domain, rest sourced from reference TRBV11-2 and TRBJ2-7, is EAGVAQSPRYKIIEKRQSVAFWCNPISGHATLYWYQQILGQGPKLLIQFQNNGVVDDSQLPKDRFSAERLKGVDSTLKIQPAKLEDSAVYLCASSLHGAFNEQYFGPGTRLTVT.

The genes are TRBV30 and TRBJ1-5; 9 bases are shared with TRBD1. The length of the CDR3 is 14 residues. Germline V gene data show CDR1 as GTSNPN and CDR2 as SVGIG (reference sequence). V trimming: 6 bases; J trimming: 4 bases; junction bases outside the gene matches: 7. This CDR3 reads CACTYGTGNQPQHF. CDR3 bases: TGTGCCTGTACCTACGGGACAGGGAATCAGCCCCAGCATTTT.